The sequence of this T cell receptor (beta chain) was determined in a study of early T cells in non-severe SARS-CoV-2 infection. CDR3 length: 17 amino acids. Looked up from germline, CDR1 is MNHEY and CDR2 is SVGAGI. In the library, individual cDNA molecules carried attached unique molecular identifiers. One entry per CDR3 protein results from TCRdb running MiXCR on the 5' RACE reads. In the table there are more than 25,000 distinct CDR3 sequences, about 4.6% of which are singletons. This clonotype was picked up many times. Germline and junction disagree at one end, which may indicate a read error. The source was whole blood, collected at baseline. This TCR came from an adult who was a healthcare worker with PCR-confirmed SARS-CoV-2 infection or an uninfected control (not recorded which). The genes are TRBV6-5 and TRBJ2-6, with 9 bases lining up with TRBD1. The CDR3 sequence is CASSILGQGSGANVLIF. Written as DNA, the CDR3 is TGTGCCAGCAGTATTCTCGGACAGGGGTCTGGGGCCAACGTCCTGATTTTC.